This T cell receptor (beta chain) appears in the sequencing data of a study of radiation and T cells in renal cell carcinoma. The assay was immunoSEQ multiplex PCR, and TCRdb's table has in-frame clones only and misses some. The table lists around 78,000 clones, nearly 90% of them singletons, with over 5.5% in the top ten. This sample's time point: blood 4 weeks post-SBRT, at nephrectomy. Indicated treatment: 15 Gy SBRT to primary tumor, nephrectomy 4 weeks later. Nephrectomy followed 15 Gy stereotactic body radiation by 4 weeks. Blood was sampled at baseline, 2 weeks and 4 weeks after SBRT. This sequence originates from a woman in her 70s with renal cell carcinoma. The starting material was blood, obtained from a patient whose treatment included radiotherapy and nephrectomy.

CDR3 residues: CASSDFAPGVSVEPQHF. In DNA, the CDR3 is TGTGCCAGCAGTGACTTTGCCCCTGGGGTTAGCGTGGAGCCCCAGCATTTT. The V call is TRBV6-4, the J call TRBJ1-5, with D unclear. Trimming cost V 1 base and J 8 bases, with 21 bases left between them. The CDR3 covers 17 residues. The germline gives CDR1 MRHNA, CDR2 SNTAGT.